Each of the 5 T cell receptor beta chains below was sequenced from the same sample in a study of cytomegalovirus exposure and HLA in healthy donors. The PCR ran on 60 Vbeta and 13 Jbeta primers. Assay: immunoSEQ multiplex PCR; the TCRdb copy retains only in-frame clones and omits some. This table has 200,000 to 250,000 clones, 70% to 85% appearing once. The sequenced material came from PBMCs. These receptors were collected from a girl aged 2 to 10 in good health and CMV-seronegative.

The gene calls are TRBV5-1 and TRBJ2-7; D is uncertain. CDR3 size: 12 residues. Germline values: CDR1 SGHRS, CDR2 YFSETQ. V lost 1 base and J lost 1, with 3 bases in between. The CDR3 region is CASSLRSYEQYF. The CDR3, as DNA: TGCGCCAGCAGCTTGCGGTCCTACGAGCAGTACTTC.

The rearrangement links TRBV4-1 to TRBJ1-2, with D maybe TRBD1 (6 bases). With 3 bases removed from V and 4 bases from J, the gap between germline ends came to 12 bases. The CDR3 is 14 residues long. Germline V gene data show CDR1 as MGHRA and CDR2 as YSYEKL. This CDR3 reads CASSQKDRIYGYTF. In DNA, the CDR3 is TGCGCCAGCAGCCAGAAGGACAGAATCTATGGCTACACCTTC.

This chain uses TRBV7-9 with TRBJ2-7; D gene unclear. The V gene lost 6 bases and the J gene lost 0 bases, with 3 bases spanning the gap. Germline assignment: CDR1 SEHNR and CDR2 FQNEAQ (reference sequence). The CDR3 has 11 residues. CDR3 region: CASRSSYEQYF. The CDR3 nucleotides are TGTGCCAGCAGGAGCTCCTACGAGCAGTACTTC.

The J gene is TRBJ2-3, the V gene TRBV15; a possible D gene is TRBD2 (7 bases). Germline V gene sequence: CDR1 LNHNV, CDR2 YYDKDF (reference sequence). Trimming removed 2 bases at V and 0 bases at J, with 18 bases between. CDR3 length: 18 amino acids. The CDR3 region is CATSRRGGDRLSTDTQYF. The CDR3 DNA is TGTGCCACCAGCAGAAGGGGGGGGGATCGTTTGAGCACAGATACGCAGTATTTT.

The chain links TRBV10-3 to TRBJ2-3; 12 bases are shared with TRBD2. Per germline, CDR1 ENHRY and CDR2 SYGVKD. V lost 4 bases, J lost 4 bases, and 3 bases stayed unmatched. There are 15 residues in the CDR3. CDR3 DNA: TGTGCCATCAGTGGGACTAGCGGGATCGCAGATACGCAGTATTTT. Amino acids: CAISGTSGIADTQYF.